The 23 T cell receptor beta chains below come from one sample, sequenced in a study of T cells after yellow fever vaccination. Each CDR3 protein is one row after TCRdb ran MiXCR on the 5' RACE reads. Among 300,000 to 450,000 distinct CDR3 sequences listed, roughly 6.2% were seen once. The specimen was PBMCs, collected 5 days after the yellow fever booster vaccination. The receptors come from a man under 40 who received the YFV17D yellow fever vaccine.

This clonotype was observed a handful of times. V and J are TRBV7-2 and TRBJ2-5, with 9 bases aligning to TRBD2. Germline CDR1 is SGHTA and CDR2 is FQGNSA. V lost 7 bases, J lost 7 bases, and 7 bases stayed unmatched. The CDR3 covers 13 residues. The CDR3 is CASKTSGFGTQYF. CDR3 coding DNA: TGTGCCAGCAAAACTAGCGGGTTTGGGACCCAGTACTTC.

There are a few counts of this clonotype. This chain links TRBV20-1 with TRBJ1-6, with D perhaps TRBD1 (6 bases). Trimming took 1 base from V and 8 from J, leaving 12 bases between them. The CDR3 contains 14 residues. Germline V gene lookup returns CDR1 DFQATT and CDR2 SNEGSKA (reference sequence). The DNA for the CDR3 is TGCAGTGCTAGAGTTGCAGGGGAGTATTCACCCCTCCACTTT. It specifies CSARVAGEYSPLHF.

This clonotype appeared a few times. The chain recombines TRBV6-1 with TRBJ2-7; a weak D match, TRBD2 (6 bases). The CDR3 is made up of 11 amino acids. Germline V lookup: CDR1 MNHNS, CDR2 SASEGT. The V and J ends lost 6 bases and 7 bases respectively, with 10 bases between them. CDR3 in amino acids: CASRGLLEQYF. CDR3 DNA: TGTGCCAGCAGGGGACTGCTGGAGCAGTACTTC.

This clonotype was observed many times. The chain's CDR3 is CASSIRQGNTEAFF. The CDR3 coding sequence is TGTGCCAGTAGTATAAGGCAGGGGAACACTGAAGCTTTCTTT. This chain uses TRBV19 with TRBJ1-1; D perhaps matches TRBD1 (5 bases). CDR3 size: 14 residues. The ends were cut back, 2 bases at V and 1 base at J, with 8 bases in the middle. In germline, CDR1 is LNHDA, CDR2 SQIVND (reference sequence).

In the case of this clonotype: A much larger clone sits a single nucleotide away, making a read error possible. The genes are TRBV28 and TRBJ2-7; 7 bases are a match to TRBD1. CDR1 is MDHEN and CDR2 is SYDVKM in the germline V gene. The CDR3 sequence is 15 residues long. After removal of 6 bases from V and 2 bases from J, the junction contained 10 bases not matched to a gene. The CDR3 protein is CASSYSGTAPYEQYF. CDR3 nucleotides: TGTGCCAGCAGCTACTCCGGGACAGCCCCCTACGAGCAGTACTTC.

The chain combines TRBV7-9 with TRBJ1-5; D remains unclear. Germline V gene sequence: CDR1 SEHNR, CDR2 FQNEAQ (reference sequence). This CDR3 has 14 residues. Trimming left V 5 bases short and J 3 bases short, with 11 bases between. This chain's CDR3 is CASSPGLINQPQHF. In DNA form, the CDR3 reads TGTGCCAGCAGCCCCGGACTGATCAATCAGCCCCAGCATTTT.

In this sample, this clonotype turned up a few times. This CDR3 is CASSFRTSGNTDTQYF. The DNA for the CDR3 is TGTGCCAGCAGTTTTAGGACTAGCGGAAACACAGATACGCAGTATTTT. The chain combines TRBV12-3 or TRBV12-4 with TRBJ2-3, with 10 bases matching TRBD2. Trimming cost V 3 bases and J 2 bases; bases outside gene matches: 5. There are 16 residues in the CDR3.

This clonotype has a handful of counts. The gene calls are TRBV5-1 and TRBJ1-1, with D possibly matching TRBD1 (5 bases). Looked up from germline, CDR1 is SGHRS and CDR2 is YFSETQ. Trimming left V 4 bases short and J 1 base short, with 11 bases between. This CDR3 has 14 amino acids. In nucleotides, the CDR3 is TGCGCCAGCAGCCTCAGGGATCCGAACACTGAAGCTTTCTTT. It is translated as CASSLRDPNTEAFF.

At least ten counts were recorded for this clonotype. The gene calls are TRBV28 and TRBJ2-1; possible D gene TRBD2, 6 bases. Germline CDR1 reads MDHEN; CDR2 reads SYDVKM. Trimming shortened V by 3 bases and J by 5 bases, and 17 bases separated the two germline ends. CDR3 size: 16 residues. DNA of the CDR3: TGTGCCAGCAGTTTTCCCGGGAGTTCGAGGAACAATGAGCAGTTCTTC. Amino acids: CASSFPGSSRNNEQFF. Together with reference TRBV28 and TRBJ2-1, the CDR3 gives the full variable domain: DVKVTQSSRYLVKRTGEKVFLECVQDMDHENMFWYRQDPGLGLRLIYFSYDVKMKEKGDIPEGYSVSREKKERFSLILESASTNQTSMYLCASSFPGSSRNNEQFFGPGTRLTVL.

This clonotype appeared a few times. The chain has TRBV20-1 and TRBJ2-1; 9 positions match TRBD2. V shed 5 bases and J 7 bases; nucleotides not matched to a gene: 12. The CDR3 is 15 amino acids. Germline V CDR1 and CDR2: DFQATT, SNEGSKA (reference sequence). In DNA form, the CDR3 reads TGCAGTGCTCCAGATTTTCTAGCGGGGCTGAATGAGCAGTTCTTC. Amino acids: CSAPDFLAGLNEQFF.

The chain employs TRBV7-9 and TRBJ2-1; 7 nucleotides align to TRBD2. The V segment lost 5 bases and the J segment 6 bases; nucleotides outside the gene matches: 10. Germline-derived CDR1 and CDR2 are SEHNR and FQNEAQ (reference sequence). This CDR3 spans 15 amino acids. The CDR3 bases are TGTGCCAGCAGCACAAGGGCTAGCGGCACCAATGAGCAGTTCTTC. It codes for CASSTRASGTNEQFF.

The CDR3 protein is CASSQDLSTADNEQFF. CDR3 nucleotide sequence: TGTGCCAGCAGCCAAGATCTTTCCACGGCCGACAATGAGCAGTTCTTC. The chain links TRBV4-2 to TRBJ2-1; no clear D. The germline V gene has CDR1 LGHNA and CDR2 YNFKEQ. CDR3 length equals 16 residues. Trimming took 0 bases from V and 5 from J, leaving 14 bases between them.

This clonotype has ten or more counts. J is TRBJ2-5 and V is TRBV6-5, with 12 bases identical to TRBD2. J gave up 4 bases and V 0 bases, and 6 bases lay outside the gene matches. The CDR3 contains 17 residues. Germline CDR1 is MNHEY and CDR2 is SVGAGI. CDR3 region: CASSYSPTSGSVETQYF. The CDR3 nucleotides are TGTGCCAGCAGTTACTCCCCGACTAGCGGGAGTGTAGAGACCCAGTACTTC.

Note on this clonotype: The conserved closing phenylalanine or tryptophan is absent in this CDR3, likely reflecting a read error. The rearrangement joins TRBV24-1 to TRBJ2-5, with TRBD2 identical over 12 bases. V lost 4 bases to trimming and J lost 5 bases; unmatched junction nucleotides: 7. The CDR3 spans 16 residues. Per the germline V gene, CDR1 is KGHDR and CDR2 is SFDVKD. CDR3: CATSEGGTSGSETQYI. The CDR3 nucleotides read TGTGCCACCAGTGAGGGCGGGACTAGCGGGTCGGAGACCCAGTACATC.

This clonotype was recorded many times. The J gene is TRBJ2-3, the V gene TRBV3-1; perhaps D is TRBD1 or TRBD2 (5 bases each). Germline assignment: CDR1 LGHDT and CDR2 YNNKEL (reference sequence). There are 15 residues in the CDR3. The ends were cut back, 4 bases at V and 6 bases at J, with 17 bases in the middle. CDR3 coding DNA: TGTGCCAGCAGCCGGGACGGCGGGTCGGCCGATACGCAGTATTTT. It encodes CASSRDGGSADTQYF.

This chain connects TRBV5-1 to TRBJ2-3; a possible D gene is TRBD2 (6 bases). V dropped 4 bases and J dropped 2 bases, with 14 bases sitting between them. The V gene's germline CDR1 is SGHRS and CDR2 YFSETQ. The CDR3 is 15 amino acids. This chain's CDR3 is CASSLTAGLTDTQYF. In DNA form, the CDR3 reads TGCGCCAGCAGCCTGACGGCGGGGCTCACAGATACGCAGTATTTT. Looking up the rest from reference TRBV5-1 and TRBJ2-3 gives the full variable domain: KAGVTQTPRYLIKTRGQQVTLSCSPISGHRSVSWYQQTPGQGLQFLFEYFSETQRNKGNFPGRFSGRQFSNSRSEMNVSTLELGDSALYLCASSLTAGLTDTQYFGPGTRLTVL.

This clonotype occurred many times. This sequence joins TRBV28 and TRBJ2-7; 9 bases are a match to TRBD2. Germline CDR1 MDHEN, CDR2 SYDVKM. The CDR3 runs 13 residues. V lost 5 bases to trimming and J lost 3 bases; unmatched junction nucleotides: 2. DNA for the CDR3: TGTGCCAGCAGTACGACTAGCGGCTACGAGCAGTACTTC. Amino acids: CASSTTSGYEQYF.

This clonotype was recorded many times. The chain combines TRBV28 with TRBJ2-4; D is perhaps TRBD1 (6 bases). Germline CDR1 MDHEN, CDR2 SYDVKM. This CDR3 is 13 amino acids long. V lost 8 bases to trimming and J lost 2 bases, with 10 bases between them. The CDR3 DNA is TGTGCCAGCGCCGGGGACACCAAAAACATTCAGTACTTC. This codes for CASAGDTKNIQYF.

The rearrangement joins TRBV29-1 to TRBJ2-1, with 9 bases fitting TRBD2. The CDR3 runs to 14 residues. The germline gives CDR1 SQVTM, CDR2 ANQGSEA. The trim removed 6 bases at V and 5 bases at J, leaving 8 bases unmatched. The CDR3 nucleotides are TGCAGCGTCGGATTAAGACTAGCGGACAATGAGCAGTTCTTC. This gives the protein CSVGLRLADNEQFF.

CDR3: CASSSLAGNTGELFF. In nucleotides, the CDR3 is TGTGCCAGCAGTTCACTAGCGGGGAACACCGGGGAGCTGTTTTTT. V usage is TRBV28 and J usage is TRBJ2-2; 9 nucleotides line up with TRBD2. The junction had 1 base not matched to a gene; V was cut back by 4 bases and J by 1 base. Germline loops: CDR1 MDHEN, CDR2 SYDVKM. This CDR3 contains 15 residues.

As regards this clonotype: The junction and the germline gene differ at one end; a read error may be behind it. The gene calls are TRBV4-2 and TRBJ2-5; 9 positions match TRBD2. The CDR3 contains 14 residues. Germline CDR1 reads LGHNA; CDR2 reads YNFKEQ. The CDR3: CASSQDSEASGILF. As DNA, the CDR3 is TGTGCCAGCAGCCAAGATTCCGAGGCTAGCGGGATATTATTC.

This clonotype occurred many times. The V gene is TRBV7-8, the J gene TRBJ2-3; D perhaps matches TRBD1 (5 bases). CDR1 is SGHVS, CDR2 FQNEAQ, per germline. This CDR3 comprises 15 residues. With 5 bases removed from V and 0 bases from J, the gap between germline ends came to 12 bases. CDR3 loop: CASSMTDTSTDTQYF. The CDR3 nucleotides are TGTGCCAGCAGCATGACGGACACTAGCACAGATACGCAGTATTTT. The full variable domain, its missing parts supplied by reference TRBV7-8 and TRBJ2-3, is GAGVSQSPRYKVAKRGQDVALRCDPISGHVSLFWYQQALGQGPEFLTYFQNEAQLDKSGLPSDRFFAERPEGSVSTLKIQRTQQEDSAVYLCASSMTDTSTDTQYFGPGTRLTVL.

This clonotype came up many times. The CDR3 loop reads CASSSGTDYGYTF. The CDR3 DNA is TGCGCCAGCAGCTCCGGGACGGACTATGGCTACACCTTC. The chain recombines TRBV5-1 with TRBJ1-2; tentative D call: TRBD1 (5 bases). There are 13 residues in the CDR3. Trimming left V 3 bases short and J 3 bases short, with 9 bases between. Germline-derived CDR1 and CDR2 are SGHRS and YFSETQ.